These T cell receptor beta chains were read from a single sample in a study of T cell clones after liver transplantation. Repertoires were generated with immunoSEQ multiplex PCR, while TCRdb's copy carries only in-frame clones and drops some. Here the sample spans 95,000 to 130,000 clones, around nine tenths being singletons. Sequencing was performed on CD4+ T cells from blood, taken 12 months after liver transplant. The receptors originated from a human patient who received a liver transplant. Some T cells here may be from the graft donor. CDR3s include the opening cysteine and the closing phenylalanine or tryptophan. A D gene is named only where the DNA matches it firmly. Expanded clones are given a class, and other clones once, few, many or no size at all.

D gene: .; V gene: TRBV7-9; J gene: TRBJ2-3; clone size: .; CDR3 protein: CASSLESAVDSRTQYF; CDR3 DNA: TGTGCCAGCAGCTTAGAAAGCGCCGTGGACTCTCGAACGCAGTATTTT
D gene: .; V gene: TRBV7-2; J gene: TRBJ2-2; clone size: .; CDR3 protein: CASSLAGGKTGELFF; CDR3 DNA: TGTGCCAGCAGCTTAGCGGGAGGAAAAACCGGGGAGCTGTTTTTT
D gene: .; V gene: TRBV7-9; J gene: TRBJ1-1; clone size: .; CDR3 protein: CASSRGGQSAEAFF; CDR3 DNA: TGTGCCAGCAGCCGGGGGGGTCAATCTGCTGAAGCTTTCTTT
D gene: TRBD1; V gene: TRBV27; J gene: TRBJ2-4; clone size: .; CDR3 protein: CASSPQGVDIQYF; CDR3 DNA: TGTGCCAGCAGTCCCCAGGGGGTAGACATTCAGTACTTC
D gene: TRBD2; V gene: TRBV5-1; J gene: TRBJ2-3; clone size: .; CDR3 protein: CASSKGLADTDTQYF; CDR3 DNA: TGCGCCAGCAGCAAGGGACTAGCGGACACAGATACGCAGTATTTT
D gene: .; V gene: TRBV2; J gene: TRBJ1-5; clone size: .; CDR3 protein: CASSLDGGNQPQHF; CDR3 DNA: TGTGCCAGCAGTTTGGACGGGGGCAATCAGCCCCAGCATTTT
D gene: TRBD2; V gene: TRBV4-2; J gene: TRBJ2-1; clone size: .; CDR3 protein: CASSQVGLAGFRGNEQFF; CDR3 DNA: TGTGCCAGCAGCCAGGTGGGCCTAGCGGGCTTCCGGGGCAATGAGCAGTTCTTC
D gene: .; V gene: TRBV9; J gene: TRBJ2-7; clone size: .; CDR3 protein: CASSVDQGYSYEQYF; CDR3 DNA: TGTGCCAGCAGCGTAGATCAGGGTTACTCCTACGAGCAGTACTTC
D gene: .; V gene: TRBV6-1; J gene: TRBJ2-5; clone size: .; CDR3 protein: CASSERETQYF; CDR3 DNA: TGTGCCAGCAGTGAAAGGGAGACCCAGTACTTC
D gene: .; V gene: TRBV28; J gene: TRBJ2-1; clone size: once; CDR3 protein: CASKTGANEQFF; CDR3 DNA: TGTGCCAGCAAAACAGGAGCTAATGAGCAGTTCTTC
D gene: TRBD2; V gene: TRBV6-5; J gene: TRBJ2-2; clone size: .; CDR3 protein: CASSSAGFTGELFF; CDR3 DNA: TGTGCCAGCAGTTCAGCGGGGTTCACCGGGGAGCTGTTTTTT
D gene: TRBD2; V gene: TRBV5-4; J gene: TRBJ2-1; clone size: .; CDR3 protein: CASSSGLAPSSYNEQFF; CDR3 DNA: TGTGCCAGCAGCTCGGGACTAGCGCCTAGCTCCTACAATGAGCAGTTCTTC
D gene: TRBD1; V gene: TRBV9; J gene: TRBJ1-2; clone size: .; CDR3 protein: CASMSGQGIFGYTF; CDR3 DNA: TGTGCCAGCATGAGTGGACAGGGAATATTTGGCTACACCTTC
D gene: TRBD1; V gene: TRBV4-2; J gene: TRBJ2-7; clone size: .; CDR3 protein: CASSQDPGGASFYEQYF; CDR3 DNA: TGTGCCAGCAGCCAAGATCCAGGGGGCGCCTCATTCTACGAGCAGTACTTC
D gene: TRBD1; V gene: TRBV4-1; J gene: TRBJ2-7; clone size: once; CDR3 protein: CASSPGQGTDEQYF; CDR3 DNA: TGCGCCAGCAGCCCCGGACAGGGAACCGACGAGCAGTACTTC
D gene: TRBD2; V gene: TRBV4-2; J gene: TRBJ2-7; clone size: .; CDR3 protein: CASSLWAGGPSHGDEQYF; CDR3 DNA: TGTGCCAGCAGCCTTTGGGCGGGAGGGCCTTCTCACGGCGACGAGCAGTACTTC
D gene: .; V gene: TRBV10-2; J gene: TRBJ2-1; clone size: .; CDR3 protein: CASSERVGRGKLGEQFF; CDR3 DNA: TGCGCCAGCAGTGAGAGGGTCGGCCGTGGCAAGTTGGGTGAGCAGTTCTTC
D gene: .; V gene: TRBV25-1; J gene: TRBJ2-7; clone size: .; CDR3 protein: CASSEAAPGAYEQYF; CDR3 DNA: TGTGCCAGCAGTGAGGCGGCCCCGGGGGCCTACGAGCAGTACTTC
D gene: .; V gene: TRBV5-5; J gene: TRBJ1-6; clone size: .; CDR3 protein: CASSLVGGLSSPLHF; CDR3 DNA: TGTGCCAGCAGCTTGGTTGGGGGGCTCAGTTCACCCCTCCACTTT
D gene: .; V gene: TRBV18; J gene: TRBJ1-5; clone size: .; CDR3 protein: CASSPYGRVNQPQHF; CDR3 DNA: TGTGCCAGCTCACCATACGGGCGAGTGAATCAGCCCCAGCATTTT
D gene: .; V gene: TRBV27; J gene: TRBJ1-4; clone size: .; CDR3 protein: CASSLNWGPNEKLFF; CDR3 DNA: TGTGCCAGCAGTTTAAATTGGGGGCCTAATGAAAAACTGTTTTTT
D gene: .; V gene: TRBV19; J gene: TRBJ2-5; clone size: .; CDR3 protein: CASSQMIQETQYF; CDR3 DNA: TGTGCCAGTAGCCAAATGATCCAAGAGACCCAGTACTTC